The 26 T cell receptor beta chains below were found in one sample sequenced in a study of early T cells in non-severe SARS-CoV-2 infection. TCRdb analysed the 5' RACE reads with MiXCR anew, one entry per CDR3 protein. Seen here are roughly 56,000 distinct CDR3 sequences, 7.5% to 10% observed once, and the top ten hold 0.95% to 1.5%. Sequencing input: whole blood. All receptors derive from an adult who was a healthcare worker with PCR-confirmed SARS-CoV-2 infection or an uninfected control (not recorded which).

In its sample, this clonotype was seen a few times. The chain is built from TRBV19 and TRBJ1-2, with D possibly being TRBD1 (5 bases). The V and J ends lost 7 bases and 5 bases respectively, with 17 bases between them. This CDR3 spans 14 amino acids. Germline-derived CDR1 and CDR2 are LNHDA and SQIVND (reference sequence). CDR3 residues: CASKKSTGSYGYTF. The CDR3 DNA reads TGTGCCAGTAAAAAATCTACAGGCTCATATGGCTACACCTTC.

The V gene is TRBV14, the J gene TRBJ1-6; no reliable D call. The CDR3 length is 12 residues. Germline CDR1 and CDR2: SGHDN and FVKESK. Trimming cost V 1 base and J 12 bases, with 7 bases left between them. CDR3 region: CASSQAPVPLHF. The DNA for the CDR3 is TGTGCCAGCAGCCAAGCGCCGGTACCCCTCCACTTT.

In this sample, this clonotype turned up a few times. J is TRBJ1-5 and V is TRBV5-6; 7 nucleotides agree with TRBD1. Germline V gene sequence: CDR1 SGHDT, CDR2 YYEEEE. CDR3 length equals 14 residues. The V and J ends lost 2 bases and 4 bases, in that order; junction bases with no gene match: 3. CDR3 loop: CASSFQGGNQPQHF. In nucleotides, the CDR3 is TGTGCCAGCAGCTTCCAGGGGGGTAATCAGCCCCAGCATTTT.

The CDR3 DNA follows: TGTGCCAGCAGTTTTAGCCCCGGGACAGGGGGCTCTGGAAACACCATATATTTT. Amino acids: CASSFSPGTGGSGNTIYF. The chain joins TRBV12-3 or TRBV12-4 to TRBJ1-3; 11 bases agree with TRBD1. Losses at the gene ends were 3 bases for V and 0 bases for J; bases not matched to a gene: 7. The CDR3 runs 18 residues.

Many counts were recorded for this clonotype. This chain uses TRBV20-1 with TRBJ1-2; D unclear. The CDR3 totals 11 residues. The ends were cut back, 3 bases at V and 5 bases at J, with 7 bases in the middle. Germline CDR1 and CDR2: DFQATT and SNEGSKA (reference sequence). DNA of the CDR3: TGCAGTGCTAGTACTCAATATGGCTACACCTTC. Translated, it gives CSASTQYGYTF.

The gene calls are TRBV27 and TRBJ2-1; D is unclear. Germline V lookup: CDR1 MNHEY, CDR2 SMNVEV (reference sequence). The V end was cut by 6 bases, the J end by 7 bases, with 16 bases between. The CDR3 has 14 residues. The CDR3 nucleotides read TGTGCCAGCAGAGCCCACAGCGATGGGAATGAGCAGTTCTTC. Translated, it gives CASRAHSDGNEQFF.

The sample holds many counts of this clonotype. The chain combines TRBV20-1 with TRBJ1-1; tentative D call: TRBD1 (5 bases). The CDR3 contains 15 residues. Trimming took 6 bases from V and 1 from J, leaving 18 bases between them. Germline V gene sequence: CDR1 DFQATT, CDR2 SNEGSKA (reference sequence). CDR3 loop: CSAIQLDRPNTEAFF. The CDR3 bases are TGCAGTGCCATCCAACTAGACAGACCGAACACTGAAGCTTTCTTT.

This sequence joins TRBV2 and TRBJ1-6; D may be TRBD1 (5 bases). CDR1 is SNHLY and CDR2 is FYNNEI in the germline V gene. V dropped 1 base and J dropped 11 bases, with 12 bases sitting between them. There are 14 residues in the CDR3. DNA of the CDR3: TGTGCCAGCAGTGAAGTCCGGAGAGGGGCACCCCTCCACTTT. It encodes CASSEVRRGAPLHF. The full variable domain, with the rest looked up from reference TRBV2 and TRBJ1-6, is EPEVTQTPSHQVTQMGQEVILRCVPISNHLYFYWYRQILGQKVEFLVSFYNNEISEKSEIFDDQFSVERPDGSNFTLKIRSTKLEDSAMYFCASSEVRRGAPLHFGNGTRLTVT.

The sample holds a few counts of this clonotype. The chain has TRBV27 and TRBJ2-5; no reliable D call. Germline CDR1 is MNHEY and CDR2 is SMNVEV (reference sequence). The germline V and J ends were trimmed by 4 bases and 2 bases, with 11 bases remaining between them. The CDR3 spans 14 residues. Here the CDR3 reads CASSSRSSQETQYF. DNA of the CDR3: TGTGCCAGCAGTTCCCGCTCGTCACAAGAGACCCAGTACTTC.

This clonotype was seen many times. The rearrangement links TRBV18 to TRBJ2-1, with TRBD1 matching over 8 bases. Trimming at V came to 1 base and at J to 11 bases, leaving 13 bases not matched to a gene. This CDR3 spans 16 amino acids. CDR1 is KGHSH and CDR2 is LQKENI in the germline V gene. The CDR3 region has the DNA TGTGCCAGCTCACCACTTCCCCCAGGGGGCCTCAGCAAGCAGTTCTTC. Its translation is CASSPLPPGGLSKQFF.

The gene calls are TRBV29-1 and TRBJ2-2; D is undetermined. Looked up from germline, CDR1 is SQVTM and CDR2 is ANQGSEA. V was pared by 0 bases and J by 2 bases, with 7 bases between. CDR3 length: 14 residues. The CDR3: CSVEDPANTGELFF. CDR3 DNA: TGCAGCGTTGAAGATCCCGCTAACACCGGGGAGCTGTTTTTT.

This clonotype was counted between two and nine times. The V call is TRBV7-9, the J call TRBJ1-1; D not resolved. Per the germline V gene, CDR1 is SEHNR and CDR2 is FQNEAQ (reference sequence). V shed 8 bases and J shed 3 bases, with 10 bases lying between them. This CDR3 spans 12 amino acids. CDR3 DNA: TGTGCCAGCCGAGTCCAGGACACTGAAGCTTTCTTT. Translating gives CASRVQDTEAFF.

The J gene is TRBJ2-1, the V gene TRBV12-3 or TRBV12-4, with D perhaps TRBD2 (6 bases). V shed 5 bases and J shed 2 bases, with 16 bases lying between them. The CDR3 consists of 16 residues. CDR3 region: CASSPGTLSPYNEQFF. The DNA of the CDR3 is TGTGCCAGCAGTCCCGGGACTCTAAGCCCCTACAATGAGCAGTTCTTC.

This clonotype appeared many times. V gene TRBV7-9 combines with J gene TRBJ1-3, with 8 bases fitting TRBD1. The CDR3 is made up of 15 amino acids. The V and J ends lost 5 bases and 0 bases, in that order; junction bases with no gene match: 3. Germline loops: CDR1 SEHNR, CDR2 FQNEAQ (reference sequence). The CDR3 here is CASSRGTGSGNTIYF. In DNA, the CDR3 is TGTGCCAGCAGCCGGGGGACAGGCTCTGGAAACACCATATATTTT.

Many counts were recorded for this clonotype. The V and J genes are TRBV5-4 and TRBJ2-3; D is unresolved. The CDR3 spans 14 residues. Per the germline V gene, CDR1 is SGHNT and CDR2 is YYREEE (reference sequence). The V end lost 0 bases, the J end lost 2 bases, and 7 bases lay between the germline ends. CDR3 nucleotides: TGTGCCAGCAGCTTGGCTCCGCTCACAGATACGCAGTATTTT. Encoded protein: CASSLAPLTDTQYF.

This clonotype came up many times. This chain links TRBV28 with TRBJ1-1, with 7 bases lining up with TRBD1. Per the germline V gene, CDR1 is MDHEN and CDR2 is SYDVKM. The J segment lost 9 bases and the V segment lost 5 bases, leaving 12 bases of the junction unmatched. The length of the CDR3 is 14 residues. The CDR3 coding sequence is TGTGCCAGCAGTCCCACAGGGGCGGGTTCCCAAGCTTTCTTT. Its translation is CASSPTGAGSQAFF.

This clonotype was counted a few times. This chain uses TRBV6-6 with TRBJ2-3; 7 bases are a match to TRBD1. There are 18 residues in the CDR3. Germline lookup yields CDR1 MNHNY and CDR2 SVGAGI (reference sequence). Unmatched junction bases numbered 12, after V lost 2 bases and J lost 1 base. CDR3 DNA sequence: TGTGCCAGCAGTTACGATCTGCCGGGACAGTCACGCACAGATACGCAGTATTTT. As protein: CASSYDLPGQSRTDTQYF.

This clonotype has more than one count but fewer than ten. This sequence joins TRBV14 and TRBJ2-2; D may be TRBD2 (6 bases). The germline V and J ends were trimmed by 1 base and 0 bases, with 12 bases remaining between them. This CDR3 has 17 residues. Per the germline V gene, CDR1 is SGHDN and CDR2 is FVKESK. The CDR3 DNA sequence: TGTGCCAGCAGCCAAGTCCGGGGGTGGTCGAACACCGGGGAGCTGTTTTTT. Encoded protein: CASSQVRGWSNTGELFF. Looking up the rest from reference TRBV14 and TRBJ2-2 gives the full variable domain: EAGVTQFPSHSVIEKGQTVTLRCDPISGHDNLYWYRRVMGKEIKFLLHFVKESKQDESGMPNNRFLAERTGGTYSTLKVQPAELEDSGVYFCASSQVRGWSNTGELFFGEGSRLTVL.

CDR3 in DNA: TGTGCCACCAGTGAGACGACTTCTACCAATGAGCAGTTCTTC. Encoded protein: CATSETTSTNEQFF. The V call is TRBV24-1, the J call TRBJ2-1; D gene ambiguous. CDR1 and CDR2 (germline): KGHDR, SFDVKD. V lost 4 bases and J lost 6, with 12 bases in between. This CDR3 is 14 amino acids long.

The chain links TRBV21-1 to TRBJ2-7; the table's D call, TRBD1, has no DNA check behind it. TRBV21-1 is noted as a pseudogene. The CDR3 spans 17 residues. The CDR3 region is CASSKSSTDGGIYEQYV. CDR3 in DNA: TGTGCCAGCAGCAAATCATCGACGGACGGGGGGATCTACGAGCAGTACGTC.

The chain recombines TRBV5-1 with TRBJ2-5; D tentatively fits TRBD1 or TRBD2 (5 bases each). The length of the CDR3 is 15 residues. Deletions cut 4 bases from V and 5 bases from J, with 18 bases between. Germline lookup yields CDR1 SGHRS and CDR2 YFSETQ. CDR3 loop: CASSPEGLGFETQYF. The CDR3 coding sequence is TGCGCCAGCAGCCCCGAGGGGCTCGGATTTGAGACCCAGTACTTC.

In its sample, this clonotype was seen a few times. The chain links TRBV15 to TRBJ2-3; D may correspond to TRBD1 or TRBD2 (6 bases each). The CDR3 spans 17 residues. Germline CDR1 LNHNV, CDR2 YYDKDF (reference sequence). V shed 0 bases and J shed 5 bases, with 18 bases lying between them. CDR3 coding DNA: TGTGCCACCAGCAGAGATTGGGGGCGGGGTGTACAAGATACGCAGTATTTT. Translated: CATSRDWGRGVQDTQYF.

In its sample, this clonotype was seen many times. V gene TRBV6-1 combines with J gene TRBJ1-2, with a weak D call TRBD1 (6 bases). The CDR3 runs to 12 residues. Germline CDR1 and CDR2: MNHNS and SASEGT. V shed 6 bases and J shed 5 bases, with 10 bases lying between them. CDR3 coding DNA: TGTGCCAGCAGGTTACAGGGTTATGGCTACACCTTC. Its translation: CASRLQGYGYTF.

This clonotype was recorded many times. The V call is TRBV7-2, the J call TRBJ2-5; D gene uncertain. Germline V gene data show CDR1 as SGHTA and CDR2 as FQGNSA. This CDR3 region has 13 residues. The germline V and J ends were trimmed by 1 base and 0 bases, with 3 bases remaining between them. CDR3 sequence (DNA): TGTGCCAGCAGCTTAGGCTACCAAGAGACCCAGTACTTC. This gives the protein CASSLGYQETQYF.

This clonotype was detected a few times. V usage is TRBV18 and J usage is TRBJ1-1, with 8 bases that match TRBD1. The CDR3 loop spans 17 amino acids. After removal of 5 bases from V and 0 bases from J, the junction contained 11 bases not matched to a gene. The V gene's germline CDR1 is KGHSH and CDR2 LQKENI. The CDR3 sequence is CASSADRVPFMNTEAFF. In nucleotides, the CDR3 is TGTGCCAGCTCAGCGGACAGGGTCCCATTCATGAACACTGAAGCTTTCTTT.

This sequence joins TRBV29-1 and TRBJ2-5; D is unclear. The CDR3 consists of 13 residues. Germline assignment: CDR1 SQVTM and CDR2 ANQGSEA. V was clipped by 3 bases and J by 10 bases, with 18 bases between them. Written as DNA, the CDR3 is TGCAGCGTTGATCTGGTCAGTCAAGACCTCCAGTACTTC. Protein: CSVDLVSQDLQYF.